A selection of T cell receptor beta chains follows, all from one sample in a study of CD8+ T cells in alopecia areata. Some clones are missing from TCRdb's copy, which holds only in-frame ones; the method was immunoSEQ multiplex PCR. The sample has hundreds of thousands of clones, 67% seen once; the top ten hold around 1.2%. This specimen was CD4+ T cells sorted from blood, taken at week 0. The receptor source for this set is a human donor with alopecia areata. The CDR3 runs from the conserved cysteine through the conserved F or W. A D gene is named only where the DNA matches it firmly. Clone size, where shown, is once, few, many, or a class for clones that have expanded.

v_gene,d_gene,j_gene,abundance,CDR3nt,CDR3aa
TRBV9,-,TRBJ1-2,-,TGTGCCAGCAGCGGTGAACTGGGCAATCAAGGCTACACCTTC,CASSGELGNQGYTF
TRBV11-3,-,TRBJ2-2,-,TGTGCCAGCAGCTTTCAGAGCGGCTCCACGGGCGGGGGCGGCGGGGAGCTGTTTTTT,CASSFQSGSTGGGGGELFF
TRBV30,-,TRBJ2-1,-,TGTGCCTGGATGCCAGGGTTTTACAATGAGCAGTTCTTC,CAWMPGFYNEQFF
TRBV30,TRBD1,TRBJ2-3,-,TGTGCCTGGAGACGGGACAGAGACACAGATACGCAGTATTTT,CAWRRDRDTDTQYF
TRBV4-3,-,TRBJ1-5,-,TGCGCCAGCAGCCAAGGGCAGAGAAATCAGCCCCAGCATTTT,CASSQGQRNQPQHF
TRBV18,TRBD2,TRBJ2-4,few,TGTGCCAGCTCACCGGGACTAGCGGGCCTACTAGCCAAAAACATTCAGTACTTC,CASSPGLAGLLAKNIQYF
TRBV5-1,TRBD1,TRBJ1-2,-,TGCGCCAGCAGCACGACAGGGGGCGACCTTTGGGGCTACACCTTC,CASSTTGGDLWGYTF
TRBV7-2,TRBD1,TRBJ1-2,-,TGTGCCAGCAGCCGACCCGACAGGGGGGTAAATGGCTACACCTTC,CASSRPDRGVNGYTF
TRBV30,TRBD1,TRBJ2-7,-,TGTGCCTGGAGTGTACGACGGGGACAGGCCGTTTACGAGCAGTACTTC,CAWSVRRGQAVYEQYF
TRBV27,TRBD1,TRBJ1-6,-,TGTGCCAGCAGTATGGGACAGAATAATTCACCCCTCCACTTT,CASSMGQNNSPLHF
TRBV5-1,-,TRBJ2-3,-,TGCGCCAGCAGCTTCTCAGGGTCAGATACGCAGTATTTT,CASSFSGSDTQYF
TRBV5-1,-,TRBJ2-6,-,TGCGCCAGCAGCCCAGACAGCTCTGGGGCCAACGTCCTGACTTTC,CASSPDSSGANVLTF
TRBV2,TRBD2,TRBJ2-7,once,TGTGCCAGCAGGGCCGGGGGGTCCGAGCAGTACTTC,CASRAGGSEQYF
TRBV11-2,TRBD1,TRBJ1-4,-,TGTGCCAGCAGCTTCGGGACAGGGAAAGAAAAACTGTTTTTT,CASSFGTGKEKLFF
TRBV15,TRBD2,TRBJ2-5,-,TGTGCCACCAGCAGAGATGTGGCGGGGGTGAAAGAGACCCAGTACTTC,CATSRDVAGVKETQYF
TRBV29-1,-,TRBJ1-1,few,TGCAGCGCAGGACAGTCTGAAGCTTTCTTT,CSAGQSEAFF
TRBV14,TRBD1,TRBJ1-4,few,TGTGCCAGCAGCCAAGATTGGGACAGACAGAAACTGTTTTTT,CASSQDWDRQKLFF
TRBV9,-,TRBJ2-7,-,TGTGCCAGCAGCCCCGGCGGGTACGAGCAGTACTTC,CASSPGGYEQYF
TRBV29-1,TRBD1,TRBJ1-2,-,TGCAGCGCGGGACAGCAGACTAACTATGGCTACACCTTC,CSAGQQTNYGYTF
TRBV19,TRBD1,TRBJ2-1,-,TGTGCCAATTCCCGGGACAGACTATACAATGAGCAGTTCTTC,CANSRDRLYNEQFF
TRBV2,-,TRBJ2-7,-,TGTGCCAGCAGAGACGACCGCTACGAGCAGTACTTC,CASRDDRYEQYF
TRBV4-1,-,TRBJ1-1,-,TGCGCCAGCAGCACCTTAGGGCATGAAGCTTTCTTT,CASSTLGHEAFF
TRBV27,-,TRBJ2-7,once,TGTGCCAGCAGTTTCAGGCTTGGCGAGCAGTACTTC,CASSFRLGEQYF
TRBV20-1,-,TRBJ2-4,-,TGCAGTGCTAGTAGGGTAAACATTCAGTACTTC,CSASRVNIQYF
TRBV28,-,TRBJ1-6,-,TGTGCCAGCAGTTCGACGACCCGGAGGCACCACTTT,CASSSTTRRHHF
TRBV9,-,TRBJ2-2,-,TGTGCCAGCAGCGTAGAGGGATCCCACACCGGGGAGCTGTTTTTT,CASSVEGSHTGELFF